These T cell receptor beta chains were read from a single sample in a study of T cells in tumors after PD-1 blockade. Sequenced by immunoSEQ multiplex PCR; TCRdb stores in-frame clones only, minus some. The table lists some 47,000 clones, 79% of them singletons. The source material was PBMCs, sampled before anti-PD-1 treatment. The receptors originated from a human donor with basal cell carcinoma. Each CDR3 is given with its conserved first and last residue. The D gene is left open where the match is weak. The size of a clone is reported for some rows only, either as once, few or many, or as a class for expanded clones.

j_call clone_size v_call d_call cdr3_nt cdr3_aa
TRBJ2-7 NA TRBV24-1 TRBD1 TGTGCCACCAGTGACCCCCGGGACAGGGGCTCCTACGAGCAGTACTTC CATSDPRDRGSYEQYF
TRBJ2-7 once TRBV5-1 NA TGCGCCAGCAGCTTGACGGGGTTCTCCAACGAGCAGTACTTC CASSLTGFSNEQYF
TRBJ2-6 NA TRBV7-9 TRBD1 TGTGCCAGCAGCACGAGAGACAGGGCTGGGGCCAACGTCCTGACTTTC CASSTRDRAGANVLTF
TRBJ1-5 NA TRBV7-6 NA TGTGCCAGCAGCCCCAAAATGGGGCAGCCCCAGCATTTT CASSPKMGQPQHF
TRBJ1-1 NA TRBV29-1 NA TGCAGCGTTGAGGACAGCCGCGTGACTGAAGCTTTCTTT CSVEDSRVTEAFF
TRBJ2-7 NA TRBV28 TRBD1 TGTGCCAGCAGCGGCACAGGGGTATACGAGCAGTACTTC CASSGTGVYEQYF
TRBJ2-3 NA TRBV9 NA TGTGCCAGCCGGGGCGGGAGCACAGATACGCAGTATTTT CASRGGSTDTQYF
TRBJ1-1 NA TRBV28 NA TGTGCCAGCAGTCGGACAGCGAACACTGAAGCTTTCTTT CASSRTANTEAFF
TRBJ2-7 NA TRBV27 TRBD1 TGTGCCAGCAGCTGGGACAGGGCGGTGAACGAGCAGTACTTC CASSWDRAVNEQYF
TRBJ2-3 NA TRBV5-1 TRBD2 TGCGCCAGCAGCTTGAGTCGGGGGGAAGATACGCAGTATTTT CASSLSRGEDTQYF
TRBJ2-1 NA TRBV2 TRBD2 TGTGCCAGCAAGGGGGGACTAGTCCAGAGAAATGAGCAGTTCTTC CASKGGLVQRNEQFF
TRBJ2-7 few TRBV28 NA TGTGCCAGCAGTTTAGTCCTCTACGAGCAGTACTTC CASSLVLYEQYF
TRBJ1-1 NA TRBV2 TRBD1 TGTGCCAGCAGGCTTTCCGGGACAGGGAACACTGAAGCTTTCTTT CASRLSGTGNTEAFF
TRBJ1-2 NA TRBV5-6 NA TGTGCCAGCAGCTTGGTTGGTTGGCAGGATAATGGCTACACCTTC CASSLVGWQDNGYTF
TRBJ1-1 NA TRBV11-2 NA TGTGCCAGCAGCTTAGGCTGGGTAGGACGCGACAAAAACACTGAAGCTTTCTTT CASSLGWVGRDKNTEAFF
TRBJ1-1 NA TRBV19 NA TGTGCCAGTAGTATAGGGGTGGGCACTGAAGCTTTCTTT CASSIGVGTEAFF
TRBJ2-7 NA TRBV2 TRBD1 TGTGCCACCGGACAGGTCCCGTCCTACGAGCAGTACTTC CATGQVPSYEQYF
TRBJ1-5 NA TRBV28 NA TGTGCCAGCAGTTTATTAGGCTATCAGCCCCAGCATTTT CASSLLGYQPQHF
TRBJ1-2 NA TRBV25-1 NA TGTGCCAGCAGTGGGACACAGGGCCTTGGCTACACCTTC CASSGTQGLGYTF
TRBJ2-5 NA TRBV28 NA TGTGCCAGCAGTCCCCACAGGGGCGGGGGGCAAGAGACCCAGTACTTC CASSPHRGGGQETQYF
TRBJ2-1 NA TRBV6-5 NA TGTGCCAGCAGTCCTCAACTAGTTTTCGTCGATGAGCAGTTCTTC CASSPQLVFVDEQFF
TRBJ1-2 NA TRBV5-4 NA TGTGCCAGCAGCTCTACACCGACAGGTTCTAACTATGGCTACACCTTC CASSSTPTGSNYGYTF
TRBJ1-4 once TRBV2 NA TGTGCCAGCACCTTGCGGGGGGCAAGTGAAAAACTGTTTTTT CASTLRGASEKLFF
TRBJ2-7 NA TRBV5-1 TRBD1 TGCGCCAGCAGCTTGAGGGCCGGGACAGGGGTCTACGAGCAGTACTTC CASSLRAGTGVYEQYF
TRBJ2-1 once TRBV6-6 NA TGTGCCAGCAGTTCGGGGGTTAGCGTCCAGTTCAATGAGCAGTTCTTC CASSSGVSVQFNEQFF
TRBJ2-7 few TRBV27 TRBD2 TGTGCCAGCTATTCCCTATCCCCCGCAGCGGGGGTCTACGAGCAGTACTTC CASYSLSPAAGVYEQYF
TRBJ2-1 once TRBV9 NA TGTGCCAGCAGCCGGAACAATGAGCAGTTCTTC CASSRNNEQFF
TRBJ2-3 once TRBV7-9 NA TGTGCCAGCAGCTTCTTAGGGGGTTCAGATATATCGCAGTATTTT CASSFLGGSDISQYF
TRBJ2-7 NA TRBV4-1 NA TGCGCCAGCAGCCAAGAAAGGGGCCCCAAGTCTCCCGAGCAGTACTTC CASSQERGPKSPEQYF
TRBJ2-2 NA TRBV5-1 NA TGCGCCAGCAGCTTGGAAGGGACCGGGGAGCTGTTTTTT CASSLEGTGELFF
TRBJ1-4 NA TRBV6-1 TRBD1 TGTGCCAGCAGTGAATGGAGGGGGCGCGGGGAAAAACTGTTTTTT CASSEWRGRGEKLFF
TRBJ2-7 few TRBV30 NA TGTGCCTCCCGGGACAACTCCTACGAGCAGTACTTC CASRDNSYEQYF
TRBJ1-6 few TRBV5-7 NA TGTGCCAGCAGCCCCTCCGGCCATAATTCACCCCTCCACTTT CASSPSGHNSPLHF
TRBJ1-4 NA TRBV30 NA TGTGCCTGGAGACAAGGACTTGCTAATGAAAAACTGTTTTTT CAWRQGLANEKLFF
TRBJ1-5 NA TRBV14 NA TGTGCCAGCAGCCAAGATTATGAGTACAATAGCAATCAGCCCCAGCATTTT CASSQDYEYNSNQPQHF
TRBJ1-1 once TRBV5-1 TRBD1 TGCGCCAGCAGCTTCCCACAGGGGACCGGCACTGAAGCTTTCTTT CASSFPQGTGTEAFF
TRBJ1-1 NA TRBV2 NA TGTGCCAGCAGTGAAGCACGTGGGGGGCGTGAAGCTTTCTTT CASSEARGGREAFF